These 24 T cell receptor beta chains originate from one sample sequenced in a study of blood T cell repertoires in COVID-19. Some clones are missing from TCRdb's copy, which holds only in-frame ones; the method was immunoSEQ multiplex PCR. The table has 250,000 to 350,000 clones, almost 90% seen once. Material: peripheral blood. Source of these receptors: a woman aged 30 to 39 with COVID-19, enrolled during active disease.

The chain employs TRBV5-4 and TRBJ1-6, with 7 nucleotides matching TRBD1. The J segment lost 4 bases and the V segment lost 3 bases, leaving 10 bases of the junction unmatched. The CDR3 consists of 17 residues. Germline V CDR1 and CDR2: SGHNT, YYREEE (reference sequence). The CDR3 nucleotides read TGTGCCAGCAGCTCTGGGGGATGGGACAGATATAATTCACCCCTCCACTTT. Amino acids: CASSSGGWDRYNSPLHF. Full variable domain (remainder filled in from reference TRBV5-4 and TRBJ1-6): ETGVTQSPTHLIKTRGQQVTLRCSSQSGHNTVSWYQQALGQGPQFIFQYYREEENGRGNFPPRFSGLQFPNYSSELNVNALELDDSALYLCASSSGGWDRYNSPLHFGNGTRLTVT.

This sequence joins TRBV4-1 and TRBJ1-2, with 9 bases fitting TRBD1. CDR1 and CDR2 (germline): MGHRA, YSYEKL. The CDR3 extends over 13 amino acids. V lost 4 bases to trimming and J lost 8 bases; unmatched junction nucleotides: 5. The CDR3 spells CASSRGQGEGYTF. As DNA, the CDR3 is TGCGCCAGCAGCCGGGGACAGGGTGAGGGCTACACCTTC.

The chain has TRBV3-1 (or the pseudogene TRBV3-2) and TRBJ1-6; D not resolved. The germline gives CDR1 LGHDT, CDR2 YNNKEL (reference sequence). The ends were cut back, 0 bases at V and 8 bases at J, with 8 bases in the middle. This CDR3 contains 14 residues. In nucleotides, the CDR3 is TGTGCCAGCAGCCAAGACCGGTCCGATTCACCCCTCCACTTT. Encoded protein: CASSQDRSDSPLHF.

The chain employs TRBV2 and TRBJ1-3; D is perhaps TRBD1 (6 bases). Germline CDR1 and CDR2: SNHLY and FYNNEI. CDR3 size: 12 residues. V was cut by 8 bases and J by 6 bases, with 11 bases left in between. CDR3 protein: CASRTEENTIYF. The CDR3 region has the DNA TGTGCCAGCCGGACAGAAGAAAACACCATATATTTT.

CDR3 sequence reads: CSAGGGNTEAFF. Written as DNA, the CDR3 is TGCAGCGCAGGGGGTGGGAACACTGAAGCTTTCTTT. The rearrangement joins TRBV29-1 to TRBJ1-1; TRBD1 aligns across 7 bases. Germline V gene data show CDR1 as SQVTM and CDR2 as ANQGSEA. The CDR3 has 12 residues. The ends lost 7 bases at V and 1 base at J; junction bases unmatched: 3.

This chain uses TRBV25-1 with TRBJ1-1, with 10 bases aligning to TRBD1. Germline CDR1 and CDR2: MGHDK and SYGVNS. The V segment lost 4 bases and the J segment 1 base; nucleotides outside the gene matches: 3. The CDR3 runs to 15 residues. CDR3 sequence: CASSVDRGQNTEAFF. In DNA form, the CDR3 reads TGTGCCAGCAGTGTAGACAGGGGGCAGAACACTGAAGCTTTCTTT.

The V gene is TRBV7-2, the J gene TRBJ2-3; 7 bases line up with TRBD2. The junction had 11 bases not matched to a gene; V was cut back by 5 bases and J by 6 bases. The CDR3 contains 15 residues. Germline CDR1 reads SGHTA; CDR2 reads FQGNSA. The CDR3 DNA is TGTGCCAGCAGCCCAAGGGGCGGGAGTGGTGATACGCAGTATTTT. Amino acid sequence: CASSPRGGSGDTQYF.

This sequence joins TRBV4-3 and TRBJ2-2, with 10 bases fitting TRBD2. Trimming cost V 0 bases and J 0 bases; bases outside gene matches: 1. Germline CDR1 reads LGHNA; CDR2 reads YSLEER. CDR3 length equals 17 residues. For the CDR3, the DNA is TGCGCCAGCAGCCAAGAAGCGGGAGGGCCGAACACCGGGGAGCTGTTTTTT. Its translation: CASSQEAGGPNTGELFF.

CDR3 nucleotide sequence: TGTGCCATCAGTGAGTCCGGCTATGGCTACACCTTC. Amino acid sequence: CAISESGYGYTF. The V gene is TRBV10-3, the J gene TRBJ1-2, with D unclear. Trimming removed 0 bases from V and 4 bases from J, with 3 bases in between. Germline V gives CDR1 ENHRY, CDR2 SYGVKD. There are 12 residues in the CDR3.

CDR3: CASSLRFPHSLAFF. The CDR3 DNA reads as TGTGCCAGCAGTTTAAGATTCCCTCACAGCTTAGCTTTCTTT. The rearrangement uses TRBV27 and TRBJ1-1; no clear D. The V end lost 2 bases, the J end lost 10 bases, and 17 bases lay between the germline ends. This CDR3 comprises 14 residues. Germline lookup yields CDR1 MNHEY and CDR2 SMNVEV (reference sequence).

As regards this clone: Germline and junction disagree at one end, which may indicate a read error. The V and J genes are TRBV7-2 and TRBJ1-5; D may be TRBD1 (5 bases). The CDR3 is 16 amino acids. Per the germline V gene, CDR1 is SGHTA and CDR2 is FQGNSA. The CDR3 DNA is TGTGCCAGCAGTTTAGAGGTTCGGGGGGTGTATCAGCCCCAGCATTTT. It specifies CASSLEVRGVYQPQHF.

The chain employs TRBV19 and TRBJ2-7; perhaps TRBD2 as D (6 bases). Germline loops: CDR1 LNHDA, CDR2 SQIVND (reference sequence). The CDR3 covers 14 residues. V shed 5 bases and J shed 1 base, with 12 bases lying between them. Written as DNA, the CDR3 is TGTGCCAGTAGTGACTCCGGGGGATCCTACGAGCAGTACTTC. It yields the protein CASSDSGGSYEQYF.

This chain uses TRBV14 with TRBJ1-1, with D uncertain. Germline V gives CDR1 SGHDN, CDR2 FVKESK. V was shortened by 1 base and J by 5 bases, with 11 bases between the two germline ends. This CDR3 has 14 residues. CDR3 bases: TGTGCCAGCAGCCAAGGACCCTGGAGGACTGAAGCTTTCTTT. Amino acids: CASSQGPWRTEAFF.

This chain's CDR3 is CASTPRGSSAGELFF. DNA of the CDR3: TGTGCCAGCACCCCCCGGGGGTCGAGCGCCGGGGAGCTGTTTTTT. The rearrangement uses TRBV9 and TRBJ2-2; possibly TRBD2 for D (6 bases). Germline values: CDR1 SGDLS, CDR2 YYNGEE. The V gene lost 6 bases and the J gene lost 6 bases, with 18 bases spanning the gap. This CDR3 contains 15 residues.

V usage is TRBV19 and J usage is TRBJ1-1; D unclear. This CDR3 spans 14 amino acids. Trimming removed 0 bases from V and 1 base from J, with 6 bases in between. The V gene's germline CDR1 is LNHDA and CDR2 SQIVND (reference sequence). This chain's CDR3 is CASSIDRENTEAFF. The CDR3 DNA is TGTGCCAGTAGTATAGATCGGGAGAACACTGAAGCTTTCTTT.

In its sample, this clone was seen once. This rearrangement joins TRBV11-2 to TRBJ2-7, with D unclear. The CDR3 is 13 amino acids. Germline V gene sequence: CDR1 SGHAT, CDR2 FQNNGV. V lost 5 bases to trimming and J lost 2 bases, with 10 bases between them. The CDR3 spells CASSPHHPYEQYF. In nucleotides, the CDR3 is TGTGCCAGCAGCCCACACCACCCCTACGAGCAGTACTTC.

The genes are TRBV5-1 and TRBJ2-3; a possible D gene is TRBD2 (5 bases). Germline V gene lookup returns CDR1 SGHRS and CDR2 YFSETQ. The CDR3 is made up of 15 amino acids. The germline V and J ends were trimmed by 0 bases and 0 bases, with 8 bases remaining between them. The CDR3 region is CASSLAGSSTDTQYF. In nucleotides, the CDR3 is TGCGCCAGCAGCTTGGCGGGGAGTAGCACAGATACGCAGTATTTT. Supplemented by reference TRBV5-1 and TRBJ2-3, the full variable domain reads KAGVTQTPRYLIKTRGQQVTLSCSPISGHRSVSWYQQTPGQGLQFLFEYFSETQRNKGNFPGRFSGRQFSNSRSEMNVSTLELGDSALYLCASSLAGSSTDTQYFGPGTRLTVL.

The rearrangement uses TRBV5-5 and TRBJ2-7; D ambiguous. The length of the CDR3 is 12 residues. Trimming stripped 4 bases from V and 2 bases from J, with 7 bases between. Germline V lookup: CDR1 SGHKS, CDR2 YYEKEE (reference sequence). CDR3 sequence: CASSLTTYEQYF. The CDR3 DNA reads as TGTGCCAGCAGCCTAACTACCTACGAGCAGTACTTC.

As to this clone: Within the sample, other DNA sequences also encode this same CDR3. The chain couples TRBV6-5 to TRBJ2-2; tentative D call: TRBD1 (5 bases). V was pared by 0 bases and J by 6 bases, with 8 bases between. The length of the CDR3 is 14 residues. Germline values: CDR1 MNHEY, CDR2 SVGAGI. CDR3 protein: CASSYSQGSGELFF. The CDR3 DNA follows: TGTGCCAGCAGTTACTCTCAGGGTTCCGGGGAGCTGTTTTTT.

The count of this clone is one. This chain connects TRBV18 to TRBJ1-5; D unresolved. The germline V gene has CDR1 KGHSH and CDR2 LQKENI. CDR3 length: 13 amino acids. The V end lost 3 bases, the J end lost 4 bases, and 7 bases lay between the germline ends. CDR3 sequence reads: CASSPEENQPQHF. In nucleotides, the CDR3 is TGTGCCAGCTCACCGGAGGAGAATCAGCCCCAGCATTTT.

The chain is built from TRBV28 and TRBJ2-1; TRBD2 agrees at 9 bases. CDR3 length: 16 residues. Looked up from germline, CDR1 is MDHEN and CDR2 is SYDVKM. Trimming removed 3 bases from V and 5 bases from J; junction bases left unmatched: 8. The CDR3 region is CASSFFGQRGDNEQFF. DNA for the CDR3: TGTGCCAGCAGTTTTTTTGGCCAGCGGGGGGACAATGAGCAGTTCTTC. Complete variable domain (other parts from reference TRBV28 and TRBJ2-1): DVKVTQSSRYLVKRTGEKVFLECVQDMDHENMFWYRQDPGLGLRLIYFSYDVKMKEKGDIPEGYSVSREKKERFSLILESASTNQTSMYLCASSFFGQRGDNEQFFGPGTRLTVL.

The V call is TRBV7-3, the J call TRBJ2-3; no clear D gene. CDR1 and CDR2 from the germline V gene are SGHTA and FQGTGA. V shed 2 bases and J shed 0 bases, with 9 bases lying between them. CDR3 length equals 15 residues. The CDR3 region is CASSLVRISTDTQYF. DNA for the CDR3: TGTGCCAGCAGCTTAGTGAGAATTAGCACAGATACGCAGTATTTT.

The J gene is TRBJ2-7, the V gene TRBV7-3; TRBD2 aligns across 8 bases. V shed 2 bases, J shed 0 bases, and the junction held 0 bases outside the gene matches. Germline lookup yields CDR1 SGHTA and CDR2 FQGTGA. This CDR3 has 14 amino acids. The DNA of the CDR3 is TGTGCCAGCAGCTTACTAGCGGGCTCCTACGAGCAGTACTTC. As protein: CASSLLAGSYEQYF.

The genes are TRBV2 and TRBJ2-5; 8 nucleotides agree with TRBD2. CDR1 and CDR2 from the germline V gene are SNHLY and FYNNEI. The ends lost 3 bases at V and 5 bases at J; junction bases unmatched: 8. The CDR3 has 15 residues. CDR3 sequence: CASSDSRAGAETQYF. CDR3 bases: TGTGCCAGCAGTGATAGCCGAGCGGGAGCTGAGACCCAGTACTTC.